This TCR beta chain was recovered during a study of T cell responses to AZD1222 COVID-19 vaccine (dated by TCRdb to 2020 to 2023). Concerning the study at large: Because spike-specific TCR depth and breadth did not differ between the two schedules, AZD1222 recipients who got a second dose at roughly 4 weeks were pooled with those who got a second dose at roughly 12 weeks. TCR sequencing was performed for 230 to 250 trial participants, of whom 200 to 220 were given two doses of AZD1222 and around 25 were given two doses of MenACWY control vaccine. Trial participants were enrolled into age subgroups of 18-55, 56-69 and 70-plus years, which contained roughly 140, 27 and 60 TCR-sequenced participants, respectively. Results and caveats for the whole study, not just this receptor: After two AZD1222 doses, both the breadth and the depth of spike-specific TCRs were significantly higher than at day 0 and than in MenACWY recipients. The 56-69-year group was small, and its depth increase did not reach significance, likely because of low power. The whole spike protein was spanned by vaccine-associated CD4 TCRs, and dominant responses were seen in regions 160-218 and 743-854. Because no samples from the day 14 peak response were available, repertoires could be characterized only after the peak T cell response. Most participants were white British and females outnumbered males, and the authors suggested that clonal diversity may have been underestimated. Reportedly, almost half of the unique spike-specific TCRs recognized epitopes lying outside the regions that are mutated in the B.1.351 and B.1.1.7 variants. Conclusions about previously exposed vaccinees were limited because only six AZD1222 recipients were SARS-CoV-2 seropositive at baseline.

On this clone itself: This clone's antigen is unknown. There are no base qualities to consult, and no much larger clone falls within one base.

CDR1 and CDR2, per the germline V gene, are MNHEY and SVGAGI. The CDR3 has 15 amino acids, counting the end cysteine and phenylalanine. The DNA shown is the 45-base CDR3, in frame from base 1. V is clipped by 0 bases and J by 4 bases, and the sequence between their germline boundaries is 12 bases long. According to the study, the label for this sample's time point signals: baseline before first vaccination. Samples from vaccinated people were obtained from the UK trials COV001 and COV002, which included a single-blind randomized controlled phase 2/3 trial of AZD1222 (ChAdOx1 nCoV-19) in healthy adults. For TCRbeta chain sequencing, PBMC samples were collected from trial participants at day 0 and at day 28 after the second dose. The CDR3 regions of human TCRbeta chains were analyzed by immunosequencing. In the original analysis: Repertoire TCRs were checked for matches against a reference library of SARS-CoV-2-specific TCRs that had been generated using the MIRA antigen-specificity platform. Breadth was defined as the fraction of unique TCRs that were SARS-CoV-2-associated, and depth was defined as the fraction of total T cells that were SARS-CoV-2-associated. Using the MIRA data, each spike-specific TCR was mapped to the spike region that the TCR reacts to and placed in a CD4 or CD8 class. Log10-transformed breadth and depth values were compared by one-way ANOVA with Sidak's multiple comparisons tests. What TCRdb holds here is the immuneACCESS table cut down to in-frame rearrangements. Part of the clones is not present; checked against another copy, under half of the missing clones reflect an unresolved V gene, and the others are unexplained. That table furnishes V, J and clone size, whereas the DNA furnished D and trimming. This sample lists more than 75,000 clones; 89% were detected once. Under 2% of the sample is held by the ten biggest clonotypes.

The chain links TRBV6-5 with TRBJ1-1; no D gene is confidently identified. The sample consisted of peripheral blood, taken on day 0 of AZD1222 vaccination. The sequence was collected from an adult in good health. The encoded CDR3 is CASSYSGYSSTEAFF. The nucleotides are TGTGCCAGCAGTTACTCAGGGTATAGTTCCACTGAAGCTTTCTTT.